The next 27 T cell receptor beta chains were all read from a single sample in a study of T cell responses to AZD1222 COVID-19 vaccine. Profiled with immunoSEQ multiplex PCR; TCRdb holds only in-frame clones, not every one. Of about 180,000 clones listed, roughly 88% are singletons. The sequences come from peripheral blood, collected 28 days after the second AZD1222 dose. Every receptor here comes from an adult who received the AZD1222 COVID-19 vaccine.

This rearrangement joins TRBV20-1 to TRBJ1-1, with TRBD1 matching 7 bases. After removal of 3 bases from V and 2 bases from J, the junction contained 12 bases not matched to a gene. The CDR3 is 16 residues long. Germline values: CDR1 DFQATT, CDR2 SNEGSKA (reference sequence). The CDR3 bases are TGCAGTGCTAGTAAACGGCGGGACAGCCGCAACACTGAAGCTTTCTTT. The encoded protein is CSASKRRDSRNTEAFF.

The chain recombines TRBV6-1 with TRBJ1-2; D is perhaps TRBD1 (5 bases). The CDR3 sequence is 17 residues long. The germline V gene has CDR1 MNHNS and CDR2 SASEGT. Trimming stripped 1 base from V and 0 bases from J, with 15 bases between. CDR3 sequence (DNA): TGTGCCAGCAGTGAAGGGGGAGTGGACACTGCTAACTATGGCTACACCTTC. It yields the protein CASSEGGVDTANYGYTF.

The gene calls are TRBV27 and TRBJ1-1; D call uncertain. There are 14 residues in the CDR3. Trimming shortened V by 7 bases and J by 0 bases, and 12 bases separated the two germline ends. Per germline, CDR1 MNHEY and CDR2 SMNVEV (reference sequence). In DNA, the CDR3 is TGTGCCAGCACCCAGGACGGGCTGAACACTGAAGCTTTCTTT. Amino acids: CASTQDGLNTEAFF.

The chain combines TRBV5-6 with TRBJ1-2, with D unresolved. Between the trimmed V and J ends, which lost 4 bases and 4 bases, there was a span of 14 bases. Germline V CDR1 and CDR2: SGHDT, YYEEEE. The CDR3 loop spans 14 amino acids. The CDR3 protein is CASSALRAPYGYTF. The CDR3 DNA is TGTGCCAGCAGCGCCTTGAGGGCTCCCTATGGCTACACCTTC.

V usage is TRBV6-5 and J usage is TRBJ2-3; 12 nucleotides match TRBD2. The length of the CDR3 is 14 residues. Germline V gives CDR1 MNHEY, CDR2 SVGAGI. After removal of 6 bases from V and 5 bases from J, the junction contained 3 bases not matched to a gene. The CDR3 sequence: CASRLAGGRDTQYF. The DNA of the CDR3 is TGTGCCAGCAGACTAGCGGGGGGAAGAGATACGCAGTATTTT.

The genes are TRBV6-5 and TRBJ2-7; 9 nucleotides align to TRBD1. In germline, CDR1 is MNHEY, CDR2 SVGAGI. This CDR3 spans 15 amino acids. V lost 0 bases, J lost 4 bases, and 4 bases stayed unmatched. The CDR3 loop reads CASSYSQGATYEQYF. Here the CDR3 DNA reads TGTGCCAGCAGTTACTCACAGGGGGCCACTTACGAGCAGTACTTC.

The rearrangement joins TRBV6-5 to TRBJ2-4; D possibly corresponds to TRBD1 (6 bases). This CDR3 has 15 amino acids. Germline V lookup: CDR1 MNHEY, CDR2 SVGAGI. The ends were cut back, 5 bases at V and 3 bases at J, with 14 bases in the middle. The CDR3 loop reads CASSNRAVDKNIQYF. Here the CDR3 DNA reads TGTGCCAGCAGTAACAGGGCGGTTGACAAAAACATTCAGTACTTC.

The chain links TRBV7-2 to TRBJ2-7, with 9 positions matching TRBD2. The CDR3 totals 15 residues. From germline, CDR1 is SGHTA and CDR2 FQGNSA. J lost 4 bases, V lost 1 base, and 5 bases had no gene match. CDR3 residues: CASSLVAGGLYEQYF. Written as DNA, the CDR3 is TGTGCCAGCAGCTTAGTCGCGGGGGGGTTGTACGAGCAGTACTTC.

The V call is TRBV5-1, the J call TRBJ2-7; TRBD1 aligns across 7 bases. The V and J ends lost 4 bases and 2 bases, in that order; junction bases with no gene match: 6. Per the germline V gene, CDR1 is SGHRS and CDR2 is YFSETQ. The CDR3 is 14 residues long. CDR3 region: CASSPQGRTYEQYF. CDR3 sequence (DNA): TGCGCCAGCAGCCCACAGGGGCGTACCTACGAGCAGTACTTC.

The chain employs TRBV3-1 (or the pseudogene TRBV3-2) and TRBJ1-2; D perhaps matches TRBD1 (6 bases). Trimming removed 1 base from V and 5 bases from J, with 14 bases in between. CDR1 is LGHDT and CDR2 is YNNKEL in the germline V gene (reference sequence). The CDR3 runs to 15 residues. CDR3 protein: CASSQGPRGTYGYTF. The CDR3, as DNA: TGTGCCAGCAGCCAAGGGCCTCGCGGGACATATGGCTACACCTTC.

The V gene is TRBV7-3, the J gene TRBJ1-6, with unresolved D. The CDR3 runs 13 residues. Trimming shortened V by 1 base and J by 7 bases, and 5 bases separated the two germline ends. Germline V CDR1 and CDR2: SGHTA, FQGTGA. CDR3 nucleotide sequence: TGTGCCAGCAGCTTAATGCCGAATTCACCCCTCCACTTT. This sequence encodes CASSLMPNSPLHF.

The rearrangement joins TRBV7-2 to TRBJ2-1, with 12 bases fitting TRBD1. The CDR3 contains 15 residues. The germline gives CDR1 SGHTA, CDR2 FQGNSA. The V and J ends lost 8 bases and 9 bases, in that order; junction bases with no gene match: 11. The CDR3 DNA reads as TGTGCCAGCTACCCTCCGGGACAGGGGGCCACTGAGCAGTTCTTC. Translation: CASYPPGQGATEQFF.

In nucleotides, the CDR3 is TGTGCCAGCAGTGCCAGGACAGGCTCTTTTTCTGAAGCTTTCTTT. Its protein is CASSARTGSFSEAFF. This rearrangement joins TRBV2 to TRBJ1-1; 7 bases align to TRBD1. Per germline, CDR1 SNHLY and CDR2 FYNNEI. Trimming removed 4 bases from V and 6 bases from J; junction bases left unmatched: 11. The CDR3 has 15 amino acids.

V usage is TRBV6-5 and J usage is TRBJ1-5; D might be TRBD1 (5 bases). Per the germline V gene, CDR1 is MNHEY and CDR2 is SVGAGI. V was trimmed by 7 bases and J by 2 bases, leaving 12 bases between them. CDR3 length: 14 residues. CDR3 DNA: TGTGCCAGCAATGGGGCAATTGGCAATCAGCCCCAGCATTTT. This translates into CASNGAIGNQPQHF.

This clone was detected only once. The V and J genes are TRBV20-1 and TRBJ2-7; D gene unclear. Looked up from germline, CDR1 is DFQATT and CDR2 is SNEGSKA (reference sequence). The CDR3 contains 11 residues. V was trimmed by 3 bases and J by 5 bases, leaving 8 bases between them. The CDR3 nucleotides are TGCAGTGCTAGGGTGGGCGACGAGCAGTACTTC. Translating gives CSARVGDEQYF.

The chain joins TRBV6-1 to TRBJ1-4; 7 nucleotides agree with TRBD1. CDR3 length: 12 amino acids. Germline CDR1 is MNHNS and CDR2 is SASEGT. J gave up 8 bases and V 3 bases, and 0 bases lay outside the gene matches. The CDR3 region has the DNA TGTGCCAGCAGTGAGACAGGGGAAAAACTGTTTTTT. This codes for CASSETGEKLFF.

The chain has TRBV18 and TRBJ1-4; D not resolved. Germline CDR1 and CDR2: KGHSH and LQKENI. With 1 base removed from V and 4 bases from J, the gap between germline ends came to 10 bases. The CDR3 is 15 amino acids. This CDR3 reads CASSPLTHNNEKLFF. DNA of the CDR3: TGTGCCAGCTCACCACTGACACACAATAATGAAAAACTGTTTTTT.

This clone has only one observation. The V call is TRBV1, the J call TRBJ2-7. TRBV1 is a documented pseudogene. The CDR3 loop spans 16 amino acids. CDR3 loop: CTSSQDPGRPAYEQYF. The CDR3 DNA reads TGCACCAGCAGCCAAGACCCTGGACGGCCGGCCTACGAGCAGTACTTC.

The chain has TRBV7-3 and TRBJ2-1, with 8 positions matching TRBD1. Germline V CDR1 and CDR2: SGHTA, FQGTGA. V dropped 2 bases and J dropped 9; count of bases not matched to a gene: 3. The CDR3 is 13 amino acids. CDR3 sequence (DNA): TGTGCCAGCAGCTTACCGGACAGGGCTGAGCAGTTCTTC. This encodes CASSLPDRAEQFF.

The rearrangement uses TRBV4-2 and TRBJ1-5, with 7 bases that match TRBD1. The CDR3 extends over 16 amino acids. With 0 bases clipped from V and 7 bases from J, the junction kept 9 bases outside the gene matches. Per the germline V gene, CDR1 is LGHNA and CDR2 is YNFKEQ. Here the CDR3 DNA reads TGTGCCAGCAGCCAAGATGTCCAAGGGGGCGGCCAGCCCCAGCATTTT. Its translation is CASSQDVQGGGQPQHF.

CDR3 in DNA: TGCAGTGCTAGTCCCGCCAGGGGCGCGCATTCACCCCTCCACTTT. Its protein product is CSASPARGAHSPLHF. This chain uses TRBV20-1 with TRBJ1-6; possible D gene TRBD1, 6 bases. Trimming shortened V by 3 bases and J by 8 bases, and 17 bases separated the two germline ends. CDR1 DFQATT and CDR2 SNEGSKA come from the germline V gene (reference sequence). This CDR3 comprises 15 residues.

This chain connects TRBV18 to TRBJ2-7; 8 bases align to TRBD2. The J segment lost 7 bases and the V segment lost 6 bases, leaving 11 bases of the junction unmatched. The CDR3 runs to 14 residues. Germline V gene data show CDR1 as KGHSH and CDR2 as LQKENI. The CDR3: CASSPGTRKREQYF. DNA for the CDR3: TGTGCCAGCTCCCCTGGGACTAGAAAGAGGGAGCAGTACTTC.

This chain links TRBV5-4 with TRBJ2-5, with 11 bases identical to TRBD1. V lost 3 bases to trimming and J lost 5 bases; unmatched junction nucleotides: 9. Germline lookup yields CDR1 SGHNT and CDR2 YYREEE (reference sequence). This CDR3 has 16 amino acids. Here the CDR3 reads CASSWRDRGVGETQYF. DNA for the CDR3: TGTGCCAGCAGCTGGAGGGACAGGGGGGTGGGGGAGACCCAGTACTTC.

V gene TRBV2 combines with J gene TRBJ1-5; TRBD1 aligns across 7 bases. After removal of 4 bases from V and 3 bases from J, the junction contained 6 bases not matched to a gene. CDR1 is SNHLY, CDR2 FYNNEI, per germline. This CDR3 is built from 15 residues. The CDR3 nucleotides are TGTGCCAGCAGTGGGGACAGCGGGGACAATCAGCCCCAGCATTTT. Translated, it gives CASSGDSGDNQPQHF.

The chain couples TRBV29-1 to TRBJ2-3; the match to TRBD2 covers 13 bases. Germline V gene lookup returns CDR1 SQVTM and CDR2 ANQGSEA. This CDR3 has 16 residues. V gave up 7 bases and J gave up 2 bases; unmatched junction bases: 9. The CDR3 sequence is CSATSGGAIITDTQYF. The CDR3, as DNA: TGCAGCGCCACTAGCGGGGGGGCAATTATCACAGATACGCAGTATTTT.

V usage is TRBV7-9 and J usage is TRBJ2-7, with TRBD2 identical over 7 bases. V lost 5 bases to trimming and J lost 1 base; unmatched junction nucleotides: 5. This CDR3 spans 14 amino acids. Looked up from germline, CDR1 is SEHNR and CDR2 is FQNEAQ (reference sequence). DNA of the CDR3: TGTGCCAGCAGCCTTATGGGAGGGTCCTACGAGCAGTACTTC. It codes for CASSLMGGSYEQYF.

V and J are TRBV5-1 and TRBJ1-5; 11 bases match TRBD1. The junction had 0 bases not matched to a gene; V was cut back by 3 bases and J by 1 base. Per germline, CDR1 SGHRS and CDR2 YFSETQ. CDR3 length equals 15 residues. The CDR3 spells CASSWTGGSNQPQHF. The CDR3 region has the DNA TGCGCCAGCAGCTGGACAGGGGGCAGCAATCAGCCCCAGCATTTT.